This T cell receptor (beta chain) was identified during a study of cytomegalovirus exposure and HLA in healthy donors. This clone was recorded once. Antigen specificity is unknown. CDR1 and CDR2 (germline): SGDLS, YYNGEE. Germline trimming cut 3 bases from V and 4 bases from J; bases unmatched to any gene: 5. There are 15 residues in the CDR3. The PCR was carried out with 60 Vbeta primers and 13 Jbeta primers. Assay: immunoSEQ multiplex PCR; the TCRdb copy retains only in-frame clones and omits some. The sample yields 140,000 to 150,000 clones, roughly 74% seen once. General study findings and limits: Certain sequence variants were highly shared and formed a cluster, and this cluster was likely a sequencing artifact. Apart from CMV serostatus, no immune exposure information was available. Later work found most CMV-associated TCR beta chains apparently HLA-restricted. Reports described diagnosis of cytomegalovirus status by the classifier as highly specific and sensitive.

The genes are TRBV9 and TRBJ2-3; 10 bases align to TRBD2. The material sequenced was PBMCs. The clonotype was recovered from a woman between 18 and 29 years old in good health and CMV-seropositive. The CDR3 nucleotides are TGTGCCAGCAGCGCCGAGCGGGGGGGCCCAGATACGCAGTATTTT. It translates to CASSAERGGPDTQYF. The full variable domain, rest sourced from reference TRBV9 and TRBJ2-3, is DSGVTQTPKHLITATGQRVTLRCSPRSGDLSVYWYQQSLDQGLQFLIQYYNGEERAKGNILERFSAQQFPDLHSELNLSSLELGDSALYFCASSAERGGPDTQYFGPGTRLTVL.